The source of this T cell receptor (beta chain) is a study of chemoradiotherapy in HPV16-positive cancers. About the study: Candidate HPV-specific clones and shared TCR motifs came from a couple of HPV16-positive patients.

Repeated repertoire sampling spanned the course of chemoradiotherapy. The data were produced by immunoSEQ multiplex PCR, yet TCRdb's version contains in-frame clones alone and is incomplete. The sample lists 30,000 or so clones; around 88% were seen once. Study conclusions and caveats: Non-HPV-specific T cells did not expand in tumors during treatment, whereas candidate HPV-specific clones and E7-related motifs did. HPV-responsive T-cell expansion during chemoradiotherapy was linked to improved recurrence-free survival in HPV16-positive patients.

As regards this clone: Its antigen is currently unknown.

The CDR3 covers 15 residues. Germline-derived CDR1 and CDR2 are MNHEY and SMNVEV (reference sequence). V shed 7 bases and J 4 bases; nucleotides not matched to a gene: 10. V gene TRBV27 combines with J gene TRBJ2-5; 9 nucleotides agree with TRBD2. The clonotype comes from a human donor with HPV-associated anogenital cancer. The material sequenced was blood, taken from a patient who underwent chemoradiotherapy. CDR3 amino acids: CASTRAGTSRETQYF. The CDR3 nucleotides read TGTGCCAGCACTAGAGCTGGGACTAGCCGAGAGACCCAGTACTTC.